These 27 T cell receptor beta chains were all obtained from the same sample, sequenced in a study of blood T cell repertoires in COVID-19. The data were produced by immunoSEQ multiplex PCR, yet TCRdb's version contains in-frame clones alone and is incomplete. This table has about 100,000 clones, 70% to 90% appearing once. The specimen was PBMCs or T cells enriched from blood (not recorded which). Receptor source: a woman between 45 and 65 years old who had recovered from COVID-19.

The gene calls are TRBV18 and TRBJ2-3; no clear D. This CDR3 has 16 amino acids. The germline V gene has CDR1 KGHSH and CDR2 LQKENI. V was pared by 3 bases and J by 4 bases, with 17 bases between. The CDR3 spells CASSPPGFVVADTQYF. CDR3 nucleotide sequence: TGTGCCAGCTCACCGCCGGGTTTTGTAGTTGCAGATACGCAGTATTTT.

A remark on this clone: The CDR3 does not close with the conserved phenylalanine or tryptophan, likely indicating a read error. Because the CDR3's place on the DNA is in doubt, the DNA is left out and the CDR3 is given as listed by TCRdb. The chain links TRBV20-1 to TRBJ1-1; the table's D call, TRBD1, has no DNA check behind it. CDR1 is DFQATT, CDR2 SNEGSKA, per germline (reference sequence). The CDR3 numbers 11 amino acids, ends counted. The chain's CDR3 is CSASETTGFSS.

The genes are TRBV6-5 and TRBJ2-7, with a possible D match to TRBD1 (6 bases). Looked up from germline, CDR1 is MNHEY and CDR2 is SVGAGI. This CDR3 has 14 amino acids. Trimming took 7 bases from V and 2 from J, leaving 15 bases between them. The CDR3 DNA reads as TGTGCCAGCAACCCGACAGGCGGAACCTACGAGCAGTACTTC. Its protein product is CASNPTGGTYEQYF.

The chain recombines TRBV3-1 (or the pseudogene TRBV3-2) with TRBJ2-5, with TRBD2 identical over 8 bases. CDR3 size: 13 residues. J was trimmed by 0 bases and V by 8 bases; bases with no gene match: 2. The V gene's germline CDR1 is LGHDT and CDR2 YNNKEL (reference sequence). As DNA, the CDR3 is TGTGCCAGCTGGCGGGGGGACCAAGAGACCCAGTACTTC. Translation gives CASWRGDQETQYF.

This clone was seen more than once but under ten times. This chain joins TRBV19 and TRBJ1-4; 7 nucleotides align to TRBD1. The CDR3 covers 14 residues. Trimming took 8 bases from V and 5 from J; bases not matched to a gene: 8. CDR1 is LNHDA, CDR2 SQIVND, per germline (reference sequence). The CDR3 bases are TGTGCCAGTCACCACAGGGGCGCGAATGAAAAACTGTTTTTT. Amino acid sequence: CASHHRGANEKLFF.

This chain connects TRBV25-1 to TRBJ1-1; no clear D. The germline gives CDR1 MGHDK, CDR2 SYGVNS. Trimming took off 6 bases at V and 1 base at J, with 9 bases between the two ends. There are 13 residues in the CDR3. CDR3 region: CASRLLRNTEAFF. CDR3 DNA: TGTGCCAGCAGACTCCTGAGGAACACTGAAGCTTTCTTT.

There are many counts of this clone. This chain connects TRBV7-6 to TRBJ2-7; 12 nucleotides agree with TRBD2. Losses at the gene ends were 5 bases for V and 5 bases for J; bases not matched to a gene: 10. CDR1 is SGHVS, CDR2 FNYEAQ, per germline. The CDR3 sequence is 16 residues long. DNA for the CDR3: TGTGCCAGCAGCCCAAGACTAGCGGGGGTGTCGGACGAGCAGTACTTC. Its translation is CASSPRLAGVSDEQYF.

The chain is built from TRBV5-1 and TRBJ2-7; TRBD1 might be the D (5 bases). CDR3 size: 14 residues. Germline V gene sequence: CDR1 SGHRS, CDR2 YFSETQ. Trimming took off 0 bases at V and 3 bases at J, with 10 bases between the two ends. Here the CDR3 DNA reads TGCGCCAGCAGCTTGGACAGGAACTACTACGAGCAGTACTTC. As protein: CASSLDRNYYEQYF.

The rearrangement uses TRBV1 and TRBJ1-5. TRBV1 is given as a pseudogene. CDR3 length: 12 residues. The CDR3 region has the DNA TGCACCAACGGGAACAGCAATCAGCCCCAGCATTTT. It translates to CTNGNSNQPQHF.

The table lists this clone with a count of one. This rearrangement joins TRBV7-3 to TRBJ2-2; no clear D gene. V was cut by 4 bases and J by 4 bases, with 4 bases left in between. The CDR3 sequence is 12 residues long. Germline CDR1 is SGHTA and CDR2 is FQGTGA. The CDR3, as DNA: TGTGCCAGCAGCTACTCCACCGGGGAGCTGTTTTTT. Residues: CASSYSTGELFF.

J is TRBJ1-2 and V is TRBV3-1 (or the pseudogene TRBV3-2); possibly TRBD1 for D (5 bases). CDR1 and CDR2 (germline): LGHDT, YNNKEL (reference sequence). Trimming stripped 5 bases from V and 5 bases from J, with 9 bases between. The CDR3 length is 12 residues. The CDR3: CASSGTGYGYTF. Written as DNA, the CDR3 is TGTGCCAGCAGCGGGACTGGGTATGGCTACACCTTC.

This clone came up once. V usage is TRBV24-1 and J usage is TRBJ1-1, with 7 bases that match TRBD1. The CDR3 totals 15 residues. Germline lookup yields CDR1 KGHDR and CDR2 SFDVKD. Trimming at V came to 4 bases and at J to 4 bases, leaving 8 bases not matched to a gene. CDR3 in amino acids: CATSDTTGTGTEAFF. DNA of the CDR3: TGTGCCACCAGTGACACGACAGGGACGGGCACTGAAGCTTTCTTT.

The chain uses TRBV7-6 and TRBJ2-3; 8 positions match TRBD2. From germline, CDR1 is SGHVS and CDR2 FNYEAQ. V lost 1 base and J lost 1; bases outside the gene matches: 4. CDR3 length: 16 amino acids. As DNA, the CDR3 is TGTGCCAGCAGCTTAGGGGCGGGGGGTCGCACAGATACGCAGTATTTT. It yields the protein CASSLGAGGRTDTQYF. The full variable domain, completed using reference TRBV7-6 and TRBJ2-3, is GAGVSQSPRYKVTKRGQDVALRCDPISGHVSLYWYRQALGQGPEFLTYFNYEAQQDKSGLPNDRFSAERPEGSISTLTIQRTEQRDSAMYRCASSLGAGGRTDTQYFGPGTRLTVL.

As to this clone: In this CDR3 the conserved last residue, phenylalanine or tryptophan, is missing, so a read error is likely. No DNA is shown, since the ends of the CDR3 on it are uncertain; the CDR3 is the one TCRdb lists. This chain links TRBV28 with TRBJ2-6; whether TRBD2, the table's D call, matches the DNA was not checked. Germline-derived CDR1 and CDR2 are MDHEN and SYDVKM. From its first to its last residue, the CDR3 has 10 amino acids. CDR3 sequence: CASSETSVVL.

This chain links TRBV6-1 with TRBJ2-7; a weak D match, TRBD1 (6 bases). The V end was cut by 0 bases, the J end by 3 bases, with 15 bases between. The germline CDR1 and CDR2 sequences are MNHNS and SASEGT. The CDR3 loop spans 16 amino acids. The CDR3: CASSEASRLGGYEQYF. The CDR3 bases are TGTGCCAGCAGTGAAGCGAGCCGTTTAGGGGGCTACGAGCAGTACTTC.

This chain joins TRBV6-5 and TRBJ1-4; 7 nucleotides match TRBD1. The CDR3 runs to 15 residues. Looked up from germline, CDR1 is MNHEY and CDR2 is SVGAGI. V was pared by 6 bases and J by 7 bases, with 11 bases of the junction left unmatched. This chain's CDR3 is CASRRTRDSGEKLFF. DNA for the CDR3: TGTGCCAGCAGAAGAACCCGGGACAGTGGTGAAAAACTGTTTTTT.

This clone has more than one count but fewer than ten. J is TRBJ2-7 and V is TRBV28; the D gene is possibly TRBD1 (5 bases). In germline, CDR1 is MDHEN, CDR2 SYDVKM. The CDR3 loop spans 14 amino acids. Trimming removed 1 base from V and 9 bases from J, with 16 bases in between. This CDR3 is CASSLSGPSTGQYF. The CDR3 region has the DNA TGTGCCAGCAGTTTATCAGGTCCTTCCACAGGGCAGTACTTC.

The V gene is TRBV28, the J gene TRBJ2-5; 9 positions agree with TRBD1. The junction had 7 bases not matched to a gene; V was cut back by 0 bases and J by 5 bases. This CDR3 has 16 residues. CDR1 and CDR2 from the germline V gene are MDHEN and SYDVKM. The CDR3 coding sequence is TGTGCCAGCAGTTTATGGGGACAGGGTCAAAGGGAGACCCAGTACTTC. The encoded protein is CASSLWGQGQRETQYF.

The chain couples TRBV19 to TRBJ2-7; D gene unclear. V lost 1 base and J lost 4, with 8 bases in between. The CDR3 consists of 13 residues. Germline V gene data show CDR1 as LNHDA and CDR2 as SQIVND (reference sequence). The CDR3 region has the DNA TGTGCCAGTAGTATAGCCCTACTATACGAGCAGTACTTC. Its translation: CASSIALLYEQYF.

The chain combines TRBV11-2 with TRBJ2-1; D uncertain. The CDR3 consists of 14 residues. Germline V lookup: CDR1 SGHAT, CDR2 FQNNGV. V lost 1 base and J 4 bases, leaving 8 bases between the germline ends. The CDR3 loop reads CASSLGAKYNEQFF. CDR3 DNA sequence: TGTGCCAGCAGCTTAGGAGCAAAATACAATGAGCAGTTCTTC. Together with reference TRBV11-2 and TRBJ2-1, the CDR3 gives the full variable domain: EAGVAQSPRYKIIEKRQSVAFWCNPISGHATLYWYQQILGQGPKLLIQFQNNGVVDDSQLPKDRFSAERLKGVDSTLKIQPAKLEDSAVYLCASSLGAKYNEQFFGPGTRLTVL.

This clone was picked up one time. V and J are TRBV29-1 and TRBJ2-3; D might be TRBD2 (5 bases). The CDR3 sequence is 16 residues long. Trimming cost V 4 bases and J 1 base, with 18 bases left between them. Germline CDR1 is SQVTM and CDR2 is ANQGSEA. CDR3 sequence reads: CSVVSGSGEGTDTQYF. Here the CDR3 DNA reads TGCAGCGTTGTTTCTGGGAGCGGTGAGGGCACAGATACGCAGTATTTT.

There are a few counts of this clone. The V gene is TRBV9, the J gene TRBJ2-1, with 14 bases fitting TRBD2. CDR3 length: 16 amino acids. Losses at the gene ends were 4 bases for V and 8 bases for J; bases not matched to a gene: 8. Germline assignment: CDR1 SGDLS and CDR2 YYNGEE. DNA for the CDR3: TGTGCCAGCAGCCCGGGACTAGCGGGAGAGGGGGATGAGCAGTTCTTC. It translates to CASSPGLAGEGDEQFF.

The chain joins TRBV7-3 to TRBJ1-1; 7 bases line up with TRBD1. V shed 5 bases and J 0 bases; nucleotides not matched to a gene: 9. Germline V lookup: CDR1 SGHTA, CDR2 FQGTGA. The CDR3 is 16 amino acids. CDR3 coding DNA: TGTGCCAGCAGCCCACGACAGGGCCGTCTGAACACTGAAGCTTTCTTT. Translation: CASSPRQGRLNTEAFF.

This chain links TRBV11-2 with TRBJ2-7; 9 bases fit TRBD1. CDR1 is SGHAT and CDR2 is FQNNGV in the germline V gene. CDR3 size: 14 residues. With V trimmed by 6 bases and J by 4 bases, 7 bases remained unmatched. The CDR3 DNA follows: TGTGCCAGCAGAGACAGGGGGAGAGTATACGAGCAGTACTTC. Encoded protein: CASRDRGRVYEQYF.

The V and J genes are TRBV28 and TRBJ1-5; D is possibly TRBD1 (6 bases). The CDR3 has 14 amino acids. Germline CDR1 reads MDHEN; CDR2 reads SYDVKM. V gave up 8 bases and J gave up 9 bases, with 20 bases separating them. The CDR3 coding sequence is TGTGCCAGCGCAACCGGGACATCGGTTCGGCCCCAGCATTTT. Translating it yields CASATGTSVRPQHF.

This chain links TRBV10-3 with TRBJ1-1; 8 bases agree with TRBD1. The CDR3 contains 12 residues. Per the germline V gene, CDR1 is ENHRY and CDR2 is SYGVKD. Losses at the gene ends were 6 bases for V and 7 bases for J; bases not matched to a gene: 4. CDR3 amino acids: CAISQTGVEAFF. CDR3 in DNA: TGTGCCATCAGCCAGACAGGGGTTGAAGCTTTCTTT.

This chain connects TRBV18 to TRBJ1-2, with 9 bases matching TRBD1. This CDR3 region has 16 residues. V was clipped by 3 bases and J by 4 bases; unmatched bases: 9. Looked up from germline, CDR1 is KGHSH and CDR2 is LQKENI. The CDR3 coding sequence is TGTGCCAGCTCACCCCCCGGGACAGGGAACCGCTATGGCTACACCTTC. It specifies CASSPPGTGNRYGYTF.